This T cell receptor (beta chain) originates from a study of T cell repertoires in cytomegalovirus infection. In the case of this clonotype: Its antigen is not identified.

The CDR3 runs 13 residues. CDR1 and CDR2 from the germline V gene are SGHVS and FNYEAQ. J gave up 9 bases and V 5 bases, and 9 bases lay outside the gene matches. One entry per CDR3 protein results from TCRdb running MiXCR on the reads. The sample yields about 140,000 distinct CDR3 sequences, 32% seen once. This specimen consisted of CD8+ T cells from cultured PBMCs, obtained from culture after CMV antigen stimulation. The source of this sequence is a human donor in good health (CMV status not recorded). Some clones in this sample may be carry-over from other donors' samples. This sequence joins TRBV7-6 and TRBJ1-1; the match to TRBD1 covers 7 bases. The CDR3 sequence: CASSQGVETKAFF. The CDR3 DNA is TGTGCCAGCAGCCAGGGGGTGGAGACTAAAGCTTTCTTT.